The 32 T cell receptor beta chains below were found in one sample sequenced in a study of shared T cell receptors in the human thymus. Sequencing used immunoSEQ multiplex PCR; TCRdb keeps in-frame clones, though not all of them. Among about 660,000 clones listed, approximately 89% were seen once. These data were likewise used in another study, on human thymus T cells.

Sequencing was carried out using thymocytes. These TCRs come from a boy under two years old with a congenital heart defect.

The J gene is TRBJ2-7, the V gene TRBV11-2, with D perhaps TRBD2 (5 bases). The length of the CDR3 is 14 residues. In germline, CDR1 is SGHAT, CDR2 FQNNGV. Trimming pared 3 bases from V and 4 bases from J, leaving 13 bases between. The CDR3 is CASSFGSGRYEQYF. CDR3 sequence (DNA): TGTGCCAGCAGCTTTGGCAGCGGAAGGTACGAGCAGTACTTC.

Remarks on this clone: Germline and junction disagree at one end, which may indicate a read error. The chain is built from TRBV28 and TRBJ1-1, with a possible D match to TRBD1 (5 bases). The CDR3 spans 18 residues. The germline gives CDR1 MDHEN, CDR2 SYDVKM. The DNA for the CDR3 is TGTGCCAGCAGTCTATGCATAGCGGAGGGGCGTCACAGGACTGAAGCTTTCTTT. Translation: CASSLCIAEGRHRTEAFF.

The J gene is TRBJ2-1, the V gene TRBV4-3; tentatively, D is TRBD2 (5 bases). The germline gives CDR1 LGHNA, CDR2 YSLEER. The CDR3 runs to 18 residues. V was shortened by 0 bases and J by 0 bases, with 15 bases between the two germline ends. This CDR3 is CASSQEPPGESSYNEQFF. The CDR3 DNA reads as TGCGCCAGCAGCCAAGAGCCCCCCGGGGAGAGCTCCTACAATGAGCAGTTCTTC.

The CDR3 reads CASRGGSLAYNEQFF. DNA of the CDR3: TGTGCCAGCAGGGGGGGGAGTTTGGCCTACAATGAGCAGTTCTTC. The chain links TRBV25-1 to TRBJ2-1; TRBD2 matches at 7 bases. Germline CDR1 is MGHDK and CDR2 is SYGVNS. J lost 2 bases, V lost 6 bases, and 7 bases had no gene match. CDR3 length: 15 residues.

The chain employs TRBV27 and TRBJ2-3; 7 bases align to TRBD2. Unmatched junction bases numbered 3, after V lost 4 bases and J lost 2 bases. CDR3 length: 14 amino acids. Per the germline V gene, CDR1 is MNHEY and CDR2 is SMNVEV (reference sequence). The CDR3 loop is CASSYLAVTDTQYF. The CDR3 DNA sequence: TGTGCCAGCAGTTACCTAGCGGTCACAGATACGCAGTATTTT.

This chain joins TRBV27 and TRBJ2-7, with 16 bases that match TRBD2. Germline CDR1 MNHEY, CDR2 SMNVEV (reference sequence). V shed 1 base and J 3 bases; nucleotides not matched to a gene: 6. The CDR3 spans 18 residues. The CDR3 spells CASSLWGLAGGMVYEQYF. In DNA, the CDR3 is TGTGCCAGCAGTTTATGGGGACTAGCGGGGGGGATGGTCTACGAGCAGTACTTC.

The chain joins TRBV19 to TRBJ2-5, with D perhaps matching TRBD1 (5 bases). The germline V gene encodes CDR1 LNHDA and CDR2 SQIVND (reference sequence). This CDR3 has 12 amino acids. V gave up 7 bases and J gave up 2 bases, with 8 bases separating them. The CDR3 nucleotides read TGTGCCAGTATAGGGGAACAAGAGACCCAGTACTTC. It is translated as CASIGEQETQYF.

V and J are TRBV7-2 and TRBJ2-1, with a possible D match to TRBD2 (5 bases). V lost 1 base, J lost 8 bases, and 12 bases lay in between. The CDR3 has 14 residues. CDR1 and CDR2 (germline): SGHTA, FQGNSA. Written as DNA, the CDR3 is TGTGCCAGCAGCTTAGATGGTCTCGGGGATGAGCAGTTCTTC. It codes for CASSLDGLGDEQFF.

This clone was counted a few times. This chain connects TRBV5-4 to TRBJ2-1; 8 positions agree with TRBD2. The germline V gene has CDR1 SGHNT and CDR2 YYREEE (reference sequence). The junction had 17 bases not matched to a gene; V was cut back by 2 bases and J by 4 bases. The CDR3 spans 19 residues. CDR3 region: CASSFAGTSRLGLYNEQFF. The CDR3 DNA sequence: TGTGCCAGCAGCTTCGCCGGGACTAGTAGGTTAGGGCTTTACAATGAGCAGTTCTTC.

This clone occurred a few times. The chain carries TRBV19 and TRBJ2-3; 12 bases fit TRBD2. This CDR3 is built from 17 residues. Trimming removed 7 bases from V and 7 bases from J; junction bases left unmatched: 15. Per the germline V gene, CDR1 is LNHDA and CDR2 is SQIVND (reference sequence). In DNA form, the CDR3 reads TGTGCCAGTACCCCCTTACCCCGGACTAGCGGGGTACATACGCAGTATTTT. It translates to CASTPLPRTSGVHTQYF.

CDR3 amino acids: CASSSEGQVYYEQYF. DNA of the CDR3: TGTGCCAGCAGCTCAGAGGGACAGGTATACTACGAGCAGTACTTC. The V call is TRBV7-9, the J call TRBJ2-7; 8 nucleotides align to TRBD1. The CDR3 covers 15 residues. The junction had 8 bases not matched to a gene; V was cut back by 4 bases and J by 3 bases. Looked up from germline, CDR1 is SEHNR and CDR2 is FQNEAQ (reference sequence). The full variable domain, its missing parts supplied by reference TRBV7-9 and TRBJ2-7, is DTGVSQNPRHKITKRGQNVTFRCDPISEHNRLYWYRQTLGQGPEFLTYFQNEAQLEKSRLLSDRFSAERPKGSFSTLEIQRTEQGDSAMYLCASSSEGQVYYEQYFGPGTRLTVT.

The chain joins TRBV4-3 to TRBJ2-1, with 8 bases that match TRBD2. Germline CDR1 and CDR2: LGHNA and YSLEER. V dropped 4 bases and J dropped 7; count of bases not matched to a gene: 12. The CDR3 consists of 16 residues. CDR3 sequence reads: CASSPRETGGRNEQFF. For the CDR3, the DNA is TGCGCCAGCAGCCCCAGAGAAACGGGGGGGAGAAATGAGCAGTTCTTC.

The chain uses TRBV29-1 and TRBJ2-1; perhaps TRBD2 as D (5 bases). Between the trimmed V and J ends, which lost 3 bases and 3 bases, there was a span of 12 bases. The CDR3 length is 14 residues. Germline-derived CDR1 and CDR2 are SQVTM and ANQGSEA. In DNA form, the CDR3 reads TGCAGCGTTGACCCCTCTGAGGGCTACAATGAGCAGTTCTTC. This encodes CSVDPSEGYNEQFF.

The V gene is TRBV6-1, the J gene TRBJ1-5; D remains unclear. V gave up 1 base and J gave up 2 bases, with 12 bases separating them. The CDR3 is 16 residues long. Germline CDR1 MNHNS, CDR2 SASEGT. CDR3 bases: TGTGCCAGCAGTGAAGTGGGGAAGGGAGGCAATCAGCCCCAGCATTTT. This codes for CASSEVGKGGNQPQHF.

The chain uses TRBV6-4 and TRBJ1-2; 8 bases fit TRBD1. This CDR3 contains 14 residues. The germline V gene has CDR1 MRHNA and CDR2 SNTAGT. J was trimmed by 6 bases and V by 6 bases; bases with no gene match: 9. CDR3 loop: CASSYRGVGDGYTF. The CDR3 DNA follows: TGTGCCAGCAGCTACAGGGGGGTCGGAGATGGCTACACCTTC.

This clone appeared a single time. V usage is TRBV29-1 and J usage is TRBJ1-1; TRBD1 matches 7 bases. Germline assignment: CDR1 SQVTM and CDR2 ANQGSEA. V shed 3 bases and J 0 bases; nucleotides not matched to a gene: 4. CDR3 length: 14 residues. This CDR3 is CSVDGTDMNTEAFF. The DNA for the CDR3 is TGCAGCGTTGACGGGACAGACATGAACACTGAAGCTTTCTTT.

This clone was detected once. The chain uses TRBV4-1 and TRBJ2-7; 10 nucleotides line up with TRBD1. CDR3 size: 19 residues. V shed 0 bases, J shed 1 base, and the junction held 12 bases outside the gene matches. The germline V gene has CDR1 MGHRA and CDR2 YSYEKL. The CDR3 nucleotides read TGCGCCAGCAGCCAAGATCTTGGACAGGGGGAAAGGGGGTCCTACGAGCAGTACTTC. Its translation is CASSQDLGQGERGSYEQYF.

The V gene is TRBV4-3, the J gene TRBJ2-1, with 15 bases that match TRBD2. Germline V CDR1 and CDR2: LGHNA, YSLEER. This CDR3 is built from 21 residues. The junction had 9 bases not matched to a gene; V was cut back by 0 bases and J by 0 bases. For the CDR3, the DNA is TGCGCCAGCAGCCAAGAAGGAGGGGGACTAGCGGGGGGTTACTCCTACAATGAGCAGTTCTTC. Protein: CASSQEGGGLAGGYSYNEQFF.

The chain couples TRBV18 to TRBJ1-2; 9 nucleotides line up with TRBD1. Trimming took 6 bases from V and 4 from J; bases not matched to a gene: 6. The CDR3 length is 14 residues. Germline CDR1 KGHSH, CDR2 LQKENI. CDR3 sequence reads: CASSRDRALYGYTF. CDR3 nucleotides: TGTGCCAGCTCCCGGGACAGGGCTCTCTATGGCTACACCTTC.

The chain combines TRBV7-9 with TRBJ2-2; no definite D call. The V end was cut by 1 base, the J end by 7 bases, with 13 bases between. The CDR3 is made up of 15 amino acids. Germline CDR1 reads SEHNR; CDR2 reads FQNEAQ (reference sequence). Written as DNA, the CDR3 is TGTGCCAGCAGCTTAGGGGCTCCCCTGGGCGGGGAGCTGTTTTTT. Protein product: CASSLGAPLGGELFF. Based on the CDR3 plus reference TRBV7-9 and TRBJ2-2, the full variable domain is DTGVSQNPRHKITKRGQNVTFRCDPISEHNRLYWYRQTLGQGPEFLTYFQNEAQLEKSRLLSDRFSAERPKGSFSTLEIQRTEQGDSAMYLCASSLGAPLGGELFFGEGSRLTVL.

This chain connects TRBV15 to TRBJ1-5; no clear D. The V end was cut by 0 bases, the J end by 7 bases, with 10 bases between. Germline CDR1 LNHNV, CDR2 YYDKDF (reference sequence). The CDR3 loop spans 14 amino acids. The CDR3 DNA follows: TGTGCCACCAGCAGAGATCGGGAGCCCCAGCCCCAGCATTTT. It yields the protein CATSRDREPQPQHF. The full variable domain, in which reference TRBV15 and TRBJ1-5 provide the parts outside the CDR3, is DAMVIQNPRYQVTQFGKPVTLSCSQTLNHNVMYWYQQKSSQAPKLLFHYYDKDFNNEADTPDNFQSRRPNTSFCFLDIRSPGLGDTAMYLCATSRDREPQPQHFGDGTRLSIL.

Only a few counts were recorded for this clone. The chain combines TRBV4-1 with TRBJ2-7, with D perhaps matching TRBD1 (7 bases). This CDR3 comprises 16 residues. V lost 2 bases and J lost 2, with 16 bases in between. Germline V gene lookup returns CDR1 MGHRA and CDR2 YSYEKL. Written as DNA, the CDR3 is TGCGCCAGCAGCCAAAACCCACAGGGGAGGACCTACGAGCAGTACTTC. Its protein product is CASSQNPQGRTYEQYF.

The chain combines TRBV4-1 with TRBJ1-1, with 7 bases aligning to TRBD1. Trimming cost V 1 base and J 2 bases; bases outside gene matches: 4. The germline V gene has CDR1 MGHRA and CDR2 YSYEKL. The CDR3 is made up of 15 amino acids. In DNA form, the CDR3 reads TGCGCCAGCAGCCAAGGGTGGACAGGCAACACTGAAGCTTTCTTT. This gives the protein CASSQGWTGNTEAFF.

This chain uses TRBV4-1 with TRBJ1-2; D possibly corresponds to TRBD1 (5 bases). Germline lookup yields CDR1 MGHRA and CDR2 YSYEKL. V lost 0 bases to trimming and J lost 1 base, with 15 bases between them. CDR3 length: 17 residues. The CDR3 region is CASSQEGREGFNYGYTF. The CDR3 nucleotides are TGCGCCAGCAGCCAAGAGGGCAGGGAAGGATTTAACTATGGCTACACCTTC.

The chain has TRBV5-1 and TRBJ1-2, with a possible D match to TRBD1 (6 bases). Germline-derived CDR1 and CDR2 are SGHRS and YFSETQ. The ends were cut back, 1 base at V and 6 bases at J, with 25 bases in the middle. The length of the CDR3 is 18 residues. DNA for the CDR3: TGCGCCAGCAGCTTGAGGCAACTCCGGGACACCCCCAGGGATGGCTACACCTTC. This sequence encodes CASSLRQLRDTPRDGYTF. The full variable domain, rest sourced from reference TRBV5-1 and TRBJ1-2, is KAGVTQTPRYLIKTRGQQVTLSCSPISGHRSVSWYQQTPGQGLQFLFEYFSETQRNKGNFPGRFSGRQFSNSRSEMNVSTLELGDSALYLCASSLRQLRDTPRDGYTFGSGTRLTVV.

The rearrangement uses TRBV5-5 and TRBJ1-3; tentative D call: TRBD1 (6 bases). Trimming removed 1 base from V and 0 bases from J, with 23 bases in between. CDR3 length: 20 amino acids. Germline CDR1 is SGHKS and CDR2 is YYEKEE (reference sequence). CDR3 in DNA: TGTGCCAGCAGCTTGTACGACCTAGCCAGGGGCTTGATCTCTGGAAACACCATATATTTT. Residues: CASSLYDLARGLISGNTIYF.

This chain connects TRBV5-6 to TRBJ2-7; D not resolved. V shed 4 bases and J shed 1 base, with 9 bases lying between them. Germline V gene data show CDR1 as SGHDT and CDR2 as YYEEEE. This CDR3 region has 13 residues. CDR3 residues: CASSLKESYEQYF. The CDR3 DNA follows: TGTGCCAGCAGCCTAAAAGAATCCTACGAGCAGTACTTC. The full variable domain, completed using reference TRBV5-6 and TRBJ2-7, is DAGVTQSPTHLIKTRGQQVTLRCSPKSGHDTVSWYQQALGQGPQFIFQYYEEEERQRGNFPDRFSGHQFPNYSSELNVNALLLGDSALYLCASSLKESYEQYFGPGTRLTVT.

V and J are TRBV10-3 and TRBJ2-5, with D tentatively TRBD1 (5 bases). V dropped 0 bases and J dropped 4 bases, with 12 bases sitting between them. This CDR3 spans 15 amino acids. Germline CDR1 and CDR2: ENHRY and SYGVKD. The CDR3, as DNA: TGTGCCATCAGTGAGTCCAGGGAAGGGTCAGAGACCCAGTACTTC. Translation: CAISESREGSETQYF.

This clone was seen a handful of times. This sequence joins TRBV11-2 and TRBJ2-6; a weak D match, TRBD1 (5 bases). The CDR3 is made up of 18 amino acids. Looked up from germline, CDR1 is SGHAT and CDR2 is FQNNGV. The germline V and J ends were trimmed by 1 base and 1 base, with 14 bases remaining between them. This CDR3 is CASSLGSQGHSGANVLTF. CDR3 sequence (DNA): TGTGCCAGCAGCTTAGGATCCCAGGGCCATTCTGGGGCCAACGTCCTGACTTTC.

The CDR3 DNA reads TGTGCCACCAGCAATTTAAGACGACTAGCGGGAGTCTACGAGCAGTACTTC. It yields the protein CATSNLRRLAGVYEQYF. The chain couples TRBV15 to TRBJ2-7, with 12 bases matching TRBD2. CDR1 and CDR2 from the germline V gene are LNHNV and YYDKDF (reference sequence). Losses at the gene ends were 4 bases for V and 3 bases for J; bases not matched to a gene: 10. The CDR3 is made up of 17 amino acids.

The CDR3 DNA sequence: TGTGCCAGCAGCCGTGGGCCAGGCCCGGCACACCAAGCTAACTATGGCTACACCTTC. Its protein is CASSRGPGPAHQANYGYTF. V is TRBV28 and J is TRBJ1-2; D gene unclear. With 6 bases removed from V and 0 bases from J, the gap between germline ends came to 26 bases. The CDR3 spans 19 residues. Germline values: CDR1 MDHEN, CDR2 SYDVKM.

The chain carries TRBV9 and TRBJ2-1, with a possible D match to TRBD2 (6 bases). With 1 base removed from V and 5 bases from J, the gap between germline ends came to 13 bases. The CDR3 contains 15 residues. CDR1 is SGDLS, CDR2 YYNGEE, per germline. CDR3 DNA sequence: TGTGCCAGCAGCGTACGGGAGTTTGATCACAATGAGCAGTTCTTC. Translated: CASSVREFDHNEQFF.